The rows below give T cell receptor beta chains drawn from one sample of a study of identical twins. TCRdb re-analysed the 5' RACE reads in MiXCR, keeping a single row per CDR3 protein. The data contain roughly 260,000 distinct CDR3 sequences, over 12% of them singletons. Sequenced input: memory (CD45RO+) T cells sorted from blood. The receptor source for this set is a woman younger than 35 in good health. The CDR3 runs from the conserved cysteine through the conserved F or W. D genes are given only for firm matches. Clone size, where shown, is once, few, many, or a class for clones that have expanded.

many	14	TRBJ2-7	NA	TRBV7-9	CASSLSGIIYEQYF	TGTGCCAGCAGCTTATCCGGGATAATCTACGAGCAGTACTTC
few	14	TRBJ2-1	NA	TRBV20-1	CSVRGLGGDNEQFF	TGCAGTGTCAGAGGTCTGGGGGGCGACAATGAGCAGTTCTTC
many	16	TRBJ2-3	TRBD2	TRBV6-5	CASSYGGLAGTLGQYF	TGTGCCAGCAGTTACGGGGGACTAGCGGGGACTCTTGGGCAGTATTTT
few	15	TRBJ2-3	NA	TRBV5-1	CASSRRTVSTDTQYF	TGCGCCAGCAGCCGGCGCACGGTGAGCACAGATACGCAGTATTTT
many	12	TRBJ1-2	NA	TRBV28	CASGRVTYGYTF	TGTGCCAGCGGCAGGGTCACCTATGGCTACACCTTC
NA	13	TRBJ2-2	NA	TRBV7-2	CASSITQPGELFF	TGTGCCAGCAGCATTACGCAGCCCGGGGAGCTGTTTTTT
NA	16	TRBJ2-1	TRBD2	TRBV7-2	CASSLTPTSGTNEQFF	TGTGCCAGCAGCTTAACTCCTACTAGCGGGACAAATGAGCAGTTCTTC
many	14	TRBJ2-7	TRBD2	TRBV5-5	CASSFSGTSYEQYF	TGTGCCAGCAGCTTCAGCGGGACCTCCTACGAGCAGTACTTC
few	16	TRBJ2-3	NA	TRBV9	CASSPPWGKSTDTQYF	TGTGCCAGCAGCCCCCCCTGGGGAAAAAGCACAGATACGCAGTATTTT
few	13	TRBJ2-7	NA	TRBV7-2	CASSFSKVYEQYF	TGTGCCAGCAGCTTCTCCAAGGTCTACGAGCAGTACTTC
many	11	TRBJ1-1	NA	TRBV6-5	CASSYGAEAFF	TGTGCCAGCAGTTACGGTGCTGAAGCTTTCTTT
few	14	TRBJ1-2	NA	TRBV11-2	CASSLVGGFGGYTF	TGTGCCAGCAGCTTAGTTGGGGGGTTCGGTGGCTACACCTTC
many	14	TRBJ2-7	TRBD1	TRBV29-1	CSVFGQVGSYEQYF	TGCAGCGTTTTCGGACAGGTAGGGAGCTACGAGCAGTACTTC
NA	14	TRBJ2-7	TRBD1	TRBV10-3	CAMMGTGGSNEQYF	TGTGCCATGATGGGGACAGGGGGCTCCAACGAGCAGTACTTC
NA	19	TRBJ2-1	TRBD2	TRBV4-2	CASSHRKASGGSSYNEQFF	TGTGCCAGCAGCCACCGAAAGGCTAGCGGGGGGAGCTCCTACAATGAGCAGTTCTTC
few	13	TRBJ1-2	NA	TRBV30	CAWSVYGGSGYTF	TGTGCCTGGAGTGTTTATGGGGGAAGTGGCTACACCTTC
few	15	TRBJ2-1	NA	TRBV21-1	CASITGGSSYNEQFF	TGTGCCAGCATCACAGGGGGAAGCTCCTACAATGAGCAGTTCTTC
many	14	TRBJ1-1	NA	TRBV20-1	CSARQGVDDAEAFF	TGCAGTGCTAGACAGGGTGTAGATGATGCTGAAGCTTTCTTT
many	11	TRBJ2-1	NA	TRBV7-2	CASSLANEQFF	TGTGCCAGCAGCTTAGCTAATGAGCAGTTCTTC
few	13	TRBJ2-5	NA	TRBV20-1	CSAPRLAKETQYF	TGCAGTGCCCCCCGGCTAGCGAAAGAGACCCAGTACTTC
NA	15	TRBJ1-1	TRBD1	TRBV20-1	CSATHRGLVDTEAFF	TGCAGTGCTACGCATAGGGGGCTGGTGGACACTGAAGCTTTCTTT
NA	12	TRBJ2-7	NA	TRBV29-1	CSVGEERGEQYF	TGCAGCGTCGGGGAAGAGAGGGGCGAGCAGTACTTC
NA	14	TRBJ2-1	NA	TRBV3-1	CASTTGTLYNEQFF	TGTGCCAGCACGACGGGGACTCTTTACAATGAGCAGTTCTTC
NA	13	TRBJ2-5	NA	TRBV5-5	CASSLKGRETQYF	TGTGCCAGCAGCTTGAAGGGACGGGAGACCCAGTACTTC
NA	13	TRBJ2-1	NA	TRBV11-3	CASSPSRYNEQFF	TGTGCCAGCAGCCCCTCGCGCTACAATGAGCAGTTCTTC
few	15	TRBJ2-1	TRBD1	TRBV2	CASSTDRGPYNEQFF	TGTGCCAGCAGTACCGACAGGGGCCCCTACAATGAGCAGTTCTTC
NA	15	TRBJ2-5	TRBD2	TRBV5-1	CASSRTSGVQETQYF	TGCGCCAGCAGCCGGACTAGCGGGGTCCAAGAGACCCAGTACTTC
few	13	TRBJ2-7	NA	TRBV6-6	CASSYSRAGEQYF	TGTGCCAGCAGTTACTCGAGGGCAGGCGAGCAGTACTTC
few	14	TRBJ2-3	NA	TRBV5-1	CASTTLATTDTQYF	TGCGCCAGCACCACTCTAGCGACCACAGATACGCAGTATTTT
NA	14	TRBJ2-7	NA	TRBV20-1	CSAPRQARTSEQYF	TGCAGTGCTCCCCGCCAGGCCCGAACATCGGAGCAGTACTTC
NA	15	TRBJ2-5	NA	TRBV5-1	CASSYRGGSGETQYF	TGCGCCAGCAGCTATAGGGGGGGCTCGGGGGAGACCCAGTACTTC
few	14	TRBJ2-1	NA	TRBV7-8	CASGGQGSYNEQFF	TGTGCCAGCGGTGGGCAGGGAAGCTACAATGAGCAGTTCTTC
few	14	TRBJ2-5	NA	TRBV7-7	CASSLSPPAETQYF	TGTGCTAGCAGCTTGAGCCCCCCAGCGGAGACCCAGTACTTC
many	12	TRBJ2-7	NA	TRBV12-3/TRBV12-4	CASSLIGGEQYF	TGTGCCAGCAGTTTAATCGGTGGCGAGCAGTACTTC
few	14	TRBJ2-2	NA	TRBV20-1	CSAPASMANGELFF	TGCAGTGCTCCGGCTAGCATGGCGAACGGGGAGCTGTTTTTT
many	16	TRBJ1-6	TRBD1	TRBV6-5	CASSYLATGDSSPLHF	TGTGCCAGCAGTTACCTCGCCACAGGGGACAGTTCACCCCTCCACTTT
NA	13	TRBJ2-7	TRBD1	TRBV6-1	CASSVTGNHEQYF	TGTGCCAGCAGTGTGACAGGGAACCACGAGCAGTACTTC
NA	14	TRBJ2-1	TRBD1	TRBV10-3	CAISGTGYYNEQFF	TGTGCCATCAGTGGGACAGGCTACTACAATGAGCAGTTCTTC
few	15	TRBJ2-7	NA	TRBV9	CASSVSGGGGYEQYF	TGTGCCAGCAGCGTATCTGGAGGGGGCGGTTACGAGCAGTACTTC
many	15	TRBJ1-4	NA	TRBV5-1	CASSLSAGLNEKLFF	TGCGCCAGCAGCTTGTCGGCAGGGCTGAATGAAAAACTGTTTTTT
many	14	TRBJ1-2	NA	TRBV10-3	CAISTTGSRRGYTF	TGTGCCATCAGTACGACAGGCTCCCGGAGGGGCTACACCTTC
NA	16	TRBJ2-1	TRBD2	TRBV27	CASSPGLAGAGNEQFF	TGTGCCAGCAGTCCGGGACTAGCGGGAGCAGGCAATGAGCAGTTCTTC
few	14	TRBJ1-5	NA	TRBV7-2	CASSFTGFGQPQHF	TGTGCCAGCAGCTTCACAGGGTTTGGTCAGCCCCAGCATTTT
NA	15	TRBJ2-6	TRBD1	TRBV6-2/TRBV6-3	CASSWGTAGANVLTF	TGTGCCAGCAGTTGGGGGACAGCTGGGGCCAACGTCCTGACTTTC
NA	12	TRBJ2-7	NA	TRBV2	CASRRAVGEQYF	TGTGCCAGCCGCAGGGCCGTCGGCGAGCAGTACTTC
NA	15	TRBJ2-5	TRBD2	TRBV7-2	CASSLGAGGQETQYF	TGTGCCAGCAGCTTAGGAGCGGGGGGACAAGAGACCCAGTACTTC
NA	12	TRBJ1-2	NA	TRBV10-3	CATPGASYGYTF	TGTGCCACCCCGGGAGCTTCCTATGGCTACACCTTC
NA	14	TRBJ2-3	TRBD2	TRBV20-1	CSAAGGRGTDTQYF	TGCAGTGCTGCGGGGGGGCGTGGAACAGATACGCAGTATTTT
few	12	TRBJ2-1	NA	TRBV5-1	CASSLDAGEQFF	TGCGCCAGCAGCTTGGACGCGGGGGAGCAGTTCTTC
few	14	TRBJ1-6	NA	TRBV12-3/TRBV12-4	CASRGSQKNSPLHF	TGTGCCAGCAGGGGGAGCCAGAAAAATTCACCCCTCCACTTT
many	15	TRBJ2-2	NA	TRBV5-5	CASSLLSTNTGELFF	TGTGCCAGCAGCTTGTTATCGACAAACACCGGGGAGCTGTTTTTT
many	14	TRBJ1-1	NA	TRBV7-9	CASIRGGRGTEAFF	TGTGCCAGCATTCGTGGGGGAAGGGGCACTGAAGCTTTCTTT
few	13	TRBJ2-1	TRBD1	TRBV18	CASSRDRVNEQFF	TGTGCCAGCTCTCGGGACAGGGTCAATGAGCAGTTCTTC
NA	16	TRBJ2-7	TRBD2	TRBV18	CASSPAGTIDPYEQYF	TGTGCCAGCTCACCTGCCGGGACTATCGACCCCTACGAGCAGTACTTC
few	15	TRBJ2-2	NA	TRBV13	CASRPGSEFTGELFF	TGTGCCAGCAGACCCGGGAGCGAATTCACCGGGGAGCTGTTTTTT
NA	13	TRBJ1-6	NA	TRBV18	CASSMQGTSPLHF	TGTGCCAGCTCTATGCAGGGGACCTCACCCCTCCACTTT
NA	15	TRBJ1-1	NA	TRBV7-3	CASSLSSGSNTEAFF	TGTGCCAGCAGCTTATCTTCCGGGTCGAACACTGAAGCTTTCTTT
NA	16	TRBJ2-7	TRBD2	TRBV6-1	CASSPPSGTSGNEQYF	TGTGCCAGCAGCCCCCCCTCCGGGACTAGCGGGAACGAGCAGTACTTC
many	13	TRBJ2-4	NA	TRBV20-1	CSALWVAKNIQYF	TGCAGTGCTCTATGGGTGGCCAAAAACATTCAGTACTTC